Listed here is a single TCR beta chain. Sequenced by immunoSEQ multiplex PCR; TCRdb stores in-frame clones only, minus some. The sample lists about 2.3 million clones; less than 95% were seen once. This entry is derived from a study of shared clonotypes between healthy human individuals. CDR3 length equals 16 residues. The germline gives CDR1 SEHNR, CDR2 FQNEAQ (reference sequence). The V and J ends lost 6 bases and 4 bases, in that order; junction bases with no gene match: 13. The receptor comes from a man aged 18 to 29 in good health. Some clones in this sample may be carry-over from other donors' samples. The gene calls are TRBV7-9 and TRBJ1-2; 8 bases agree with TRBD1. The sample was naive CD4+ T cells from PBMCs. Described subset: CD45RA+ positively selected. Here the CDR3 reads CASSQPPGQVTYGYTF. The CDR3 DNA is TGTGCCAGCAGTCAACCTCCGGGACAGGTGACCTATGGCTACACCTTC.